Listed below are T cell receptor beta chains from one sample, sequenced in a study of PD-1 blockade in classical Hodgkin lymphoma. Produced via immunoSEQ multiplex PCR; TCRdb's table is partial and in-frame only. Seen here are about 28,000 clones, less than 90% observed once, and the top ten hold about a fifth. The input for sequencing was peripheral blood mononuclear cells (PBMCs), taken before the second cycle of nivolumab. These receptors were collected from a human donor with classical Hodgkin lymphoma. The CDR3 runs from the conserved cysteine through the conserved F or W. A D gene is named only where the DNA matches it firmly. The listing skips clone size in some rows; elsewhere it reads once, few, many or a size class.

>-|TRBV19|TRBJ2-1|TRBD2
CASSTRTSSNEQFF
TGTGCCAGTAGTACAAGGACTAGCAGCAATGAGCAGTTCTTC
>-|TRBV5-4|TRBJ1-1|-
CASSFSENTEAFF
TGTGCCAGCAGCTTCTCAGAGAACACTGAAGCTTTCTTT
>-|TRBV4-3|TRBJ1-6|-
CASSQDRTVTGDSPLHF
TGCGCCAGCAGCCAAGATAGGACAGTTACAGGCGATTCACCCCTCCACTTT
>-|TRBV6-5|TRBJ1-2|-
CASSSGDIYGYTF
TGTGCCAGCAGTTCGGGGGACATTTATGGCTACACCTTC
>few|TRBV9|TRBJ1-2|-
CASRGNDLTF
TGTGCCAGCAGGGGAAACGATTTAACCTTC
>once|TRBV28|TRBJ2-7|TRBD1
CASSLGTGPYEQYF
TGTGCCAGCAGTTTAGGGACAGGGCCCTACGAGCAGTACTTC
>-|TRBV27|TRBJ1-6|TRBD1
CASSFTGDRSPLHF
TGTGCCAGCAGTTTTACAGGGGACCGGTCACCCCTCCACTTT
>-|TRBV27|TRBJ2-7|TRBD2
CASSLSVRRGGRATYEQYF
TGTGCCAGCAGTTTATCGGTCCGACGGGGCGGGAGGGCCACCTACGAGCAGTACTTC
>-|TRBV10-3|TRBJ2-2|TRBD2
CAISEVASGIGTGELFF
TGTGCCATCAGTGAGGTAGCTAGCGGGATTGGGACCGGGGAGCTGTTTTTT
>-|TRBV6-1|TRBJ2-7|-
CASSEEGRTYEQYF
TGTGCCAGCAGTGAAGAAGGCAGAACCTACGAGCAGTACTTC
>-|TRBV4-3|TRBJ1-2|-
CASSQEGTGSNYGYTF
TGCGCCAGCAGCCAAGAAGGAACGGGTTCTAACTATGGCTACACCTTC
>once|TRBV19|TRBJ2-7|-
CASRDQGKTSYEQYF
TGTGCCAGTAGGGACCAAGGGAAGACCTCCTACGAGCAGTACTTC
>-|TRBV4-2|TRBJ1-2|-
CASSHSRGDDGYTF
TGTGCCAGCAGCCACTCGCGGGGGGATGATGGCTACACCTTC
>-|TRBV5-1|TRBJ1-5|-
CASSLGTLNQPQHF
TGCGCCAGCAGCTTGGGCACCCTCAATCAGCCCCAGCATTTT
>-|TRBV25-1|TRBJ2-7|TRBD2
CASSEIGTSGKTAYEQYF
TGTGCCAGCAGTGAAATCGGGACTAGCGGTAAAACGGCCTACGAGCAGTACTTC
>-|TRBV4-3|TRBJ2-3|TRBD2
CASSQDLSGGKDTQYF
TGCGCCAGCAGCCAAGATCTCAGCGGGGGGAAAGATACGCAGTATTTT
>-|TRBV30|TRBJ1-2|-
CAWSSGVGYTF
TGTGCCTGGAGTTCAGGGGTTGGCTACACCTTC
>-|TRBV19|TRBJ1-2|-
CASSTRNHFNYGYTF
TGTGCCAGTAGTACGCGCAACCACTTCAACTATGGCTACACCTTC
>-|TRBV7-2|TRBJ1-3|TRBD1
CASSPAGGAGNTIYF
TGTGCCAGCAGCCCCGCAGGGGGCGCTGGAAACACCATATATTTT
>-|TRBV7-8|TRBJ2-1|TRBD2
CASAPLAGGNEQFF
TGTGCCAGCGCTCCACTAGCGGGAGGAAATGAGCAGTTCTTC
>-|TRBV14|TRBJ2-2|-
CASSPPATGGELFF
TGTGCCAGCAGCCCCCCGGCCACCGGCGGGGAGCTGTTTTTT
>-|TRBV7-2|TRBJ2-4|-
CASSAPVFDIQYF
TGTGCCAGCAGCGCGCCCGTATTTGACATTCAGTACTTC
>-|TRBV7-6|TRBJ2-3|TRBD2
CASSLSLAGVETQYF
TGTGCCAGCAGCTTAAGTTTAGCGGGAGTAGAGACGCAGTATTTT
>-|TRBV7-9|TRBJ1-1|-
CASSKPWGEREAFF
TGTGCCAGCAGCAAACCGTGGGGGGAACGGGAAGCTTTCTTT
>-|TRBV5-8|TRBJ2-1|TRBD2
CASSFRTSGQNEQFF
TGTGCCAGCAGCTTCAGGACTAGCGGACAAAATGAGCAGTTCTTC
>-|TRBV5-1|TRBJ1-1|-
CASSVPQGSNTEAFF
TGCGCCAGCAGCGTACCACAGGGATCGAACACTGAAGCTTTCTTT
>-|TRBV7-9|TRBJ2-1|-
CASSLVASYNEQFF
TGTGCCAGCAGCTTAGTAGCTAGCTACAATGAGCAGTTCTTC
>-|TRBV19|TRBJ2-7|-
CASQNRASTGEQYF
TGTGCCAGCCAAAATCGGGCCTCAACCGGGGAGCAGTACTTC
>-|TRBV5-4|TRBJ1-1|TRBD1
CASSLQGWTEAFF
TGTGCCAGCAGCTTACAGGGGTGGACTGAAGCTTTCTTT
>-|TRBV6-5|TRBJ1-2|-
CASHNVGGYTF
TGTGCCAGCCACAACGTAGGCGGCTACACCTTC
>-|TRBV30|TRBJ1-5|-
CAWSVDQGNNQPQHF
TGTGCCTGGAGTGTCGACCAGGGAAACAATCAGCCCCAGCATTTT
>-|TRBV7-2|TRBJ1-1|-
CASSFHEVGRPREAFF
TGTGCCAGCAGCTTCCACGAGGTGGGGAGACCGCGTGAAGCTTTCTTT
>-|TRBV11-3|TRBJ2-5|TRBD2
CASSLGTSGRASETQYF
TGTGCCAGCAGCTTGGGGACTAGCGGGAGGGCCTCTGAGACCCAGTACTTC
>-|TRBV29-1|TRBJ1-1|-
CSSGRASAEAFF
TGCTCTTCGGGGCGGGCGTCGGCTGAAGCTTTCTTT
>-|TRBV6-1|TRBJ1-4|TRBD1
CASSASGTGLRKLFF
TGTGCCAGCAGTGCCTCCGGGACAGGGTTGAGAAAACTGTTTTTT
>-|TRBV5-4|TRBJ2-2|TRBD2
CASSPRTSGTGELFF
TGTGCCAGCAGCCCCAGGACTAGCGGTACCGGGGAGCTGTTTTTT
>-|TRBV7-3|TRBJ1-5|-
CASSFDRRYSNQPQHF
TGTGCCAGCAGCTTCGACAGGAGATATAGCAATCAGCCCCAGCATTTT
>-|TRBV6-5|TRBJ2-7|-
CASSYSATGVMEQYF
TGTGCCAGCAGTTACTCGGCAACAGGCGTTATGGAGCAGTACTTC
>-|TRBV30|TRBJ1-1|-
CAWSESRDTEAFF
TGTGCCTGGAGTGAGTCCAGGGACACTGAAGCTTTCTTT
>-|TRBV7-2|TRBJ1-1|-
CASSALQTNTEAFF
TGTGCCAGCAGCGCCTTACAAACGAACACTGAAGCTTTCTTT
>-|TRBV19|TRBJ1-5|-
CASRSGNQPQHF
TGTGCCAGTAGATCAGGGAATCAGCCCCAGCATTTT
>-|TRBV7-8|TRBJ1-1|-
CASSLETLHGTEAFF
TGTGCCAGCAGCTTAGAGACGTTGCACGGTACTGAAGCTTTCTTT
>-|TRBV10-3|TRBJ1-1|-
CAISKSGRSEAFF
TGTGCCATCAGCAAATCGGGACGCTCTGAAGCTTTCTTT
>-|TRBV11-2|TRBJ1-2|-
CASSLGTGQGRF
TGTGCCAGCAGCTTAGGAACAGGACAAGGGAGATTC
>few|TRBV7-9|TRBJ1-2|-
CASTTWGRNGYTF
TGTGCCAGCACCACTTGGGGGAGGAATGGCTACACCTTC
>-|TRBV6-6|TRBJ2-2|-
CASRPGTAPGELFF
TGTGCCAGCAGACCCGGGACGGCCCCCGGGGAGCTGTTTTTT
>-|TRBV7-9|TRBJ2-7|-
CASSLVGSSYEQYF
TGTGCCAGCAGCTTAGTTGGCTCCTCCTACGAGCAGTACTTC